Below, one T cell receptor beta chain is given with its context. TCRdb's copy holds only in-frame clones and misses some; the assay was immunoSEQ multiplex PCR. Among about half a million clones listed, 70% to 90% were seen once. The record originates from a study of blood T cell repertoires in COVID-19. On the study more broadly: Samples taken during acute and convalescent COVID-19 were collected in the United States, Italy and Spain.

J was trimmed by 2 bases and V by 2 bases; bases with no gene match: 4. Germline-derived CDR1 and CDR2 are SGHRS and YFSETQ. The CDR3 covers 16 residues. The sequencing sample was made of peripheral blood. The genes are TRBV5-1 and TRBJ2-3, with 11 bases lining up with TRBD2. This sequence originates from a human donor in a cohort sampled during active COVID-19. For the CDR3, the DNA is TGCGCCAGCAGCTTAAAGACTAGCGGGATCACAGATACGCAGTATTTT. The encoded protein is CASSLKTSGITDTQYF.